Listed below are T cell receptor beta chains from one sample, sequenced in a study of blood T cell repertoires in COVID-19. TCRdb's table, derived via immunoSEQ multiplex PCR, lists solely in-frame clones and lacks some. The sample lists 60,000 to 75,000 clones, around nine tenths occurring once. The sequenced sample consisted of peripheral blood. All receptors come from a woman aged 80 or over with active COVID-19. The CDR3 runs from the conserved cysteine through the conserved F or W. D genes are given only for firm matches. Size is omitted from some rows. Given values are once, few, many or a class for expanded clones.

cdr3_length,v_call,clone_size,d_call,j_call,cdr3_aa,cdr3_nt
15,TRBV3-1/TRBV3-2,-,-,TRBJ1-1,CASSQREGALTEAFF,TGTGCCAGCAGCCAAAGGGAAGGGGCATTGACTGAAGCTTTCTTT
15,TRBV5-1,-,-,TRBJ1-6,CASSLGVGGNSPLHF,TGCGCCAGCAGCTTGGGGGTGGGCGGGAATTCACCCCTCCACTTT
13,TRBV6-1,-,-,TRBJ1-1,CASSELGLTEAFF,TGTGCCAGCAGTGAATTGGGACTCACTGAAGCTTTCTTT
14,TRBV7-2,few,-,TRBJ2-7,CASSLMGRAHEQYF,TGTGCCAGCAGCTTAATGGGCAGGGCCCACGAGCAGTACTTC
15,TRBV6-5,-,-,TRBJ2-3,CASRLAILRTDTQYF,TGTGCCAGCAGATTAGCGATCCTCCGCACAGATACGCAGTATTTT
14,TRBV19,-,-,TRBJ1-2,CASSISQGHYGYTF,TGTGCCAGTAGTATATCACAGGGCCACTATGGCTACACCTTC
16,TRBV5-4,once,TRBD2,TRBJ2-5,CASSQGSRGAWRTQYF,TGTGCCAGCAGCCAAGGTTCGCGGGGGGCCTGGAGGACCCAGTACTTC
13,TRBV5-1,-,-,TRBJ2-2,CASSLRSTGELFF,TGCGCCAGCAGCTTGAGGAGCACAGGGGAGCTGTTTTTT
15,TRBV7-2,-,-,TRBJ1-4,CASSAVQGDNEKLFF,TGTGCCAGCAGCGCTGTACAGGGCGATAATGAAAAACTGTTTTTT
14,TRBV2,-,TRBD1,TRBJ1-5,CASSIQGFDQPQHF,TGTGCCAGCAGTATACAGGGGTTTGATCAGCCCCAGCATTTT
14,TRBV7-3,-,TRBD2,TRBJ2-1,CASSAGTSGNEQFF,TGTGCCAGCAGCGCCGGGACTAGTGGCAATGAGCAGTTCTTC
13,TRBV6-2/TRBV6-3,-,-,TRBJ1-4,CASSYSGGRPLRF,TGTGCCAGCAGTTACTCCGGGGGGCGCCCTCTTCGTTTT
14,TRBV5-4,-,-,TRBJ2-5,CASSLVPSAPAQYF,TGTGCCAGCAGCTTGGTTCCTAGCGCCCCGGCCCAGTACTTC
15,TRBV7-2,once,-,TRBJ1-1,CASSLGAGEGTEAFF,TGTGCCAGCAGCTTAGGGGCGGGTGAAGGAACTGAAGCTTTCTTT
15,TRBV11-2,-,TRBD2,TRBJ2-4,CASSWPGGSKNIQYF,TGTGCCAGCAGCTGGCCGGGGGGTTCCAAAAACATTCAGTACTTC
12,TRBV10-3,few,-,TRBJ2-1,CAIRGGGNEQFF,TGTGCCATCAGAGGGGGGGGGAATGAGCAGTTCTTC
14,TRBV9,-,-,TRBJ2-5,CASSKRPTGETQYF,TGTGCCAGCAGCAAGAGGCCAACAGGAGAGACCCAGTACTTC
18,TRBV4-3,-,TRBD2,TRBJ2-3,CASSLTRTSGGYTDTQYF,TGCGCCAGCAGCCTTACCCGGACTAGCGGGGGTTACACAGATACGCAGTATTTT
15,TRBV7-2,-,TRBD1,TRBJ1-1,CASSLGTRGRSVAFF,TGTGCCAGCAGCTTAGGGACCAGGGGGAGAAGCGTAGCTTTCTTT
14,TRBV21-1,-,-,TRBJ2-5,CARYSGGPSETQYF,TGTGCCAGGTATAGCGGGGGGCCCTCGGAGACCCAGTACTTC
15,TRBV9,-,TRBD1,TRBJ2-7,CASSPQGTGPYEQYF,TGTGCCAGCAGCCCCCAGGGGACAGGACCCTACGAGCAGTACTTC
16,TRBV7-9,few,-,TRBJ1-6,CASSSSRGGVNSPLHF,TGTGCCAGCAGCTCCTCCCGGGGAGGGGTGAACTCACCCCTCCACTTT
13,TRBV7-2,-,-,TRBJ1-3,CASSYSSGNTIYF,TGTGCCAGCAGCTACAGCTCTGGAAACACCATATATTTT
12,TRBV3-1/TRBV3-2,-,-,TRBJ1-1,CASSNLNTEAFF,TGTGCCAGCAGCAATCTTAACACTGAAGCTTTCTTT
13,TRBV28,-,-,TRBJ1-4,CASTDSSHEKLFF,TGTGCCAGCACGGACAGTTCTCATGAAAAACTGTTTTTT
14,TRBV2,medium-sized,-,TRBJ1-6,CASSEARYNSPLHF,TGTGCCAGCAGTGAGGCCCGATATAATTCACCCCTCCACTTT
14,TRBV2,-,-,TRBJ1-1,CASSEGTAKTEAFF,TGTGCCAGCAGTGAAGGGACAGCCAAAACTGAAGCTTTCTTT
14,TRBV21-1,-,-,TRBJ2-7,CASGERDTYYEQYF,TGTGCCAGCGGGGAGCGGGACACCTACTACGAGCAGTACTTC
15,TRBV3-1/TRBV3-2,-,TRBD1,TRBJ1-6,CASSPGQVYNSPLHF,TGTGCCAGCAGCCCGGGACAGGTTTATAATTCACCCCTCCACTTT
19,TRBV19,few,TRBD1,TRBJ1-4,CASSIDGQGPTATNEKLFF,TGTGCCAGTAGTATAGATGGACAGGGACCGACTGCAACTAATGAAAAACTGTTTTTT